The 27 T cell receptor beta chains reported below all come from one sample, sequenced in a study of a mutant IDH1 vaccine in newly diagnosed glioma. Their specific antigens are unknown. Time point noted: week 35, safety follow-up. Doses comprised 300 ug of mutant IDH1 20-mer peptide each, plus topical imiquimod. Sequencing was performed with immunoSEQ multiplex PCR; in TCRdb, only in-frame clones are kept and a portion is missing. The sample has tens of thousands of clones, about 82% seen once; the top ten hold 12%. The sample in question was PBMCs, obtained from a glioma patient whose treatment included an IDH1 peptide vaccine. These receptors were collected from a man aged 35 to 55 with glioma.

The gene calls are TRBV27 and TRBJ2-3; TRBD2 matches 8 bases. This CDR3 is 15 amino acids long. CDR1 and CDR2 (germline): MNHEY, SMNVEV (reference sequence). V shed 6 bases, J shed 6 bases, and the junction held 11 bases outside the gene matches. As DNA, the CDR3 is TGTGCCAGCAGCCAACTGGGGACTAGTGCGGATACGCAGTATTTT. This encodes CASSQLGTSADTQYF.

The CDR3 loop reads CASSQGPAGGHYNEQFF. CDR3 bases: TGCGCCAGCAGCCAAGGGCCAGCGGGAGGTCATTACAATGAGCAGTTCTTC. This sequence joins TRBV4-1 and TRBJ2-1, with 9 bases that match TRBD2. Trimming at V came to 1 base and at J to 4 bases, leaving 8 bases not matched to a gene. The CDR3 runs to 17 residues. Germline V gene data show CDR1 as MGHRA and CDR2 as YSYEKL.

This chain uses TRBV6-9 with TRBJ2-7; D is perhaps TRBD1 (5 bases). V shed 2 bases and J shed 5 bases, with 13 bases lying between them. This CDR3 region has 14 residues. CDR1 and CDR2 from the germline V gene are MNHGY and SVAAGI. The CDR3 is CASSYQGPSDEQYV. In DNA form, the CDR3 reads TGTGCCAGCAGTTATCAGGGTCCCTCAGACGAGCAGTACGTC.

This sequence joins TRBV5-6 and TRBJ2-7; 9 positions match TRBD1. The CDR3 loop spans 14 amino acids. Germline CDR1 reads SGHDT; CDR2 reads YYEEEE. V was pared by 5 bases and J by 6 bases, with 9 bases of the junction left unmatched. This chain's CDR3 is CASRAGTGSVEQYV. CDR3 bases: TGTGCCAGCAGGGCCGGGACAGGGTCAGTCGAGCAGTACGTC.

This chain uses TRBV5-1 with TRBJ2-2; 7 bases are shared with TRBD1. The CDR3 extends over 16 amino acids. V lost 4 bases, J lost 3 bases, and 9 bases stayed unmatched. The germline V gene encodes CDR1 SGHRS and CDR2 YFSETQ. The DNA of the CDR3 is TGCGCCAGCAGCATCCCCAGGGGGACGGACACCGGGGAGCTGTTTTTT. Its translation is CASSIPRGTDTGELFF.

The V gene is TRBV10-3, the J gene TRBJ1-5; 9 bases align to TRBD1. The V gene end was trimmed by 10 bases and the J gene end by 6 bases; junction bases not matched to a gene: 13. Per germline, CDR1 ENHRY and CDR2 SYGVKD. The CDR3 sequence is 15 residues long. Here the CDR3 reads CATRADRGSRQPQHF. CDR3 DNA sequence: TGTGCCACCCGGGCGGACAGGGGTTCCCGTCAGCCCCAGCATTTT.

The V call is TRBV19, the J call TRBJ2-1, with TRBD2 matching over 12 bases. V trimming: 8 bases; J trimming: 9 bases; junction bases outside the gene matches: 5. Germline loops: CDR1 LNHDA, CDR2 SQIVND (reference sequence). The CDR3 loop spans 13 amino acids. The CDR3 DNA reads as TGTGCCAGTTCACTAGCGGGAGGCCTTGAGCAGTTCTTC. It is translated as CASSLAGGLEQFF.

This clone occurred many times. The chain joins TRBV10-3 to TRBJ2-1; D is unresolved. Per the germline V gene, CDR1 is ENHRY and CDR2 is SYGVKD. The CDR3 covers 12 residues. The germline V and J ends were trimmed by 7 bases and 9 bases, with 13 bases remaining between them. This CDR3 reads CAITSEWGEQFF. The CDR3 DNA reads as TGTGCCATCACTTCCGAGTGGGGTGAGCAGTTCTTC.

V usage is TRBV5-8 and J usage is TRBJ2-2; D gene unclear. This CDR3 contains 13 residues. Germline values: CDR1 SGHTS, CDR2 YDEGEE. The V end lost 3 bases, the J end lost 7 bases, and 10 bases lay between the germline ends. The CDR3 region has the DNA TGTGCCAGCAGCTCGAGTGGGTACGGGGAGCTGTTTTTT. This codes for CASSSSGYGELFF.

The chain is built from TRBV5-1 and TRBJ1-3, with D unresolved. V was clipped by 0 bases and J by 4 bases, with 8 bases between them. This CDR3 is 14 amino acids long. Germline CDR1 and CDR2: SGHRS and YFSETQ. The CDR3 DNA follows: TGCGCCAGCAGCTTGGAAGGGTCCGGAAACACCATATATTTT. Its protein product is CASSLEGSGNTIYF.

The chain couples TRBV5-1 to TRBJ2-2; D not resolved. Trimming shortened V by 6 bases and J by 4 bases, and 13 bases separated the two germline ends. The CDR3 consists of 14 residues. Per the germline V gene, CDR1 is SGHRS and CDR2 is YFSETQ. The CDR3 is CASTPLRVTGELFF. The DNA of the CDR3 is TGCGCCAGCACCCCCCTAAGGGTCACCGGGGAGCTGTTTTTT.

The rearrangement joins TRBV4-3 to TRBJ2-1, with 10 positions matching TRBD2. The CDR3 has 19 residues. CDR1 and CDR2 (germline): LGHNA, YSLEER. Trimming at V came to 4 bases and at J to 5 bases, leaving 17 bases not matched to a gene. The CDR3 loop is CASSRLPSSSGSRNNEQFF. DNA of the CDR3: TGCGCCAGCAGCCGACTCCCTTCGTCTAGCGGGAGTCGGAACAATGAGCAGTTCTTC.

Ten or more counts support this clone. This rearrangement joins TRBV11-2 to TRBJ1-5, with a weak D call TRBD1 (5 bases). The length of the CDR3 is 17 residues. V was shortened by 0 bases and J by 2 bases, with 14 bases between the two germline ends. From germline, CDR1 is SGHAT and CDR2 FQNNGV. The CDR3 spells CASSLDGFGAGNQPQHF. For the CDR3, the DNA is TGTGCCAGCAGCTTAGATGGTTTCGGGGCGGGCAATCAGCCCCAGCATTTT.

The CDR3 bases are TGTGCCAGCAGTTACCAGGGGCTCACAGATACGCAGTATTTT. This gives the protein CASSYQGLTDTQYF. The V call is TRBV5-8, the J call TRBJ2-3, with D possibly being TRBD1 (6 bases). This CDR3 region has 14 residues. The germline V and J ends were trimmed by 5 bases and 2 bases, with 12 bases remaining between them. Germline CDR1 SGHTS, CDR2 YDEGEE.

This clone appeared a single time. The rearrangement links TRBV4-1 to TRBJ2-7; D is unresolved. Germline V CDR1 and CDR2: MGHRA, YSYEKL. Trimming removed 0 bases at V and 2 bases at J, with 8 bases between. There are 14 residues in the CDR3. CDR3 residues: CASSQDYGPYEQYV. CDR3 nucleotide sequence: TGCGCCAGCAGCCAAGATTACGGACCCTACGAGCAGTACGTC.

The chain joins TRBV28 to TRBJ2-3; 9 bases are shared with TRBD2. This CDR3 comprises 15 residues. CDR1 is MDHEN, CDR2 SYDVKM, per germline. V was clipped by 8 bases and J by 1 base; unmatched bases: 7. CDR3 in amino acids: CASSFRLAGTDTQYF. DNA for the CDR3: TGTGCCAGCTCCTTTAGACTAGCGGGCACAGATACGCAGTATTTT. The whole variable domain, remainder taken from reference TRBV28 and TRBJ2-3, is DVKVTQSSRYLVKRTGEKVFLECVQDMDHENMFWYRQDPGLGLRLIYFSYDVKMKEKGDIPEGYSVSREKKERFSLILESASTNQTSMYLCASSFRLAGTDTQYFGPGTRLTVL.

V usage is TRBV6-5 and J usage is TRBJ2-7; TRBD1 might be the D (5 bases). This CDR3 has 14 amino acids. Germline loops: CDR1 MNHEY, CDR2 SVGAGI. Trimming shortened V by 8 bases and J by 1 base, and 15 bases separated the two germline ends. CDR3 sequence: CASGNDRVSYEQYF. DNA of the CDR3: TGTGCCAGCGGGAACGACAGAGTTTCCTACGAGCAGTACTTC.

The chain is built from TRBV19 and TRBJ2-3; D remains ambiguous. Germline CDR1 is LNHDA and CDR2 is SQIVND (reference sequence). The CDR3 is made up of 12 amino acids. Trimming left V 3 bases short and J 9 bases short, with 10 bases between. The CDR3 coding sequence is TGTGCCAGTAGTATGACGGTAGACACGCAGTATTTT. It yields the protein CASSMTVDTQYF.

The table lists this clone with a few counts. The V call is TRBV9, the J call TRBJ2-3; possibly TRBD2 for D (5 bases). Trimming took off 4 bases at V and 1 base at J, with 13 bases between the two ends. The CDR3 consists of 15 residues. Germline V gene data show CDR1 as SGDLS and CDR2 as YYNGEE. CDR3 sequence: CASSPEGFRTDTQYF. The DNA for the CDR3 is TGTGCCAGCAGCCCCGAGGGCTTCCGCACAGATACGCAGTATTTT.

CDR3 DNA: TGTGCCAGCAGTGAAGATCGTGGGACAGGGGCTAATGAAAAACTGTTTTTT. Amino acid sequence: CASSEDRGTGANEKLFF. J is TRBJ1-4 and V is TRBV2; 10 bases are shared with TRBD1. There are 17 residues in the CDR3. Germline CDR1 SNHLY, CDR2 FYNNEI. The V gene end was trimmed by 1 base and the J gene end by 3 bases; junction bases not matched to a gene: 5.

This rearrangement joins TRBV4-1 to TRBJ2-1; 12 bases agree with TRBD2. The J segment lost 8 bases and the V segment lost 2 bases, leaving 10 bases of the junction unmatched. Germline V gives CDR1 MGHRA, CDR2 YSYEKL. CDR3 length: 17 amino acids. CDR3: CASSQLRTSGITDEQFF. CDR3 DNA: TGCGCCAGCAGCCAACTCCGGACTAGCGGGATAACGGATGAGCAGTTCTTC.

The genes are TRBV6-5 and TRBJ2-7; TRBD2 matches 8 bases. The CDR3 covers 14 residues. Germline lookup yields CDR1 MNHEY and CDR2 SVGAGI. J gave up 5 bases and V 8 bases, and 11 bases lay outside the gene matches. CDR3: CASGGRARGDEQYF. The CDR3 nucleotides are TGTGCCAGCGGGGGACGGGCGCGGGGGGACGAGCAGTACTTC.

The chain is built from TRBV6-5 and TRBJ1-1; the D is unclear. The CDR3 sequence is 13 residues long. Looked up from germline, CDR1 is MNHEY and CDR2 is SVGAGI. Trimming cost V 2 bases and J 5 bases, with 9 bases left between them. This chain's CDR3 is CASSYKGLTEAFF. Written as DNA, the CDR3 is TGTGCCAGCAGTTACAAGGGTCTAACTGAAGCTTTCTTT.

V is TRBV4-3 and J is TRBJ2-1, with 13 bases matching TRBD2. CDR3 size: 16 residues. V trimming: 1 base; J trimming: 8 bases; junction bases outside the gene matches: 5. CDR1 is LGHNA, CDR2 YSLEER, per germline. The CDR3 loop is CASSQGTSGSKDEQFF. The CDR3 DNA is TGCGCCAGCAGCCAAGGGACTAGCGGGAGTAAGGATGAGCAGTTCTTC.

The V gene is TRBV10-3, the J gene TRBJ2-5; the D gene is possibly TRBD1 (6 bases). Trimming left V 0 bases short and J 7 bases short, with 18 bases between. Looked up from germline, CDR1 is ENHRY and CDR2 is SYGVKD. The CDR3 has 16 amino acids. CDR3 bases: TGTGCCATCAGTGAGTCTGGAGGAGGACAGCGAGGGACCCAGTACTTC. Protein: CAISESGGGQRGTQYF.

This clone was seen repeatedly, ten times or more. The CDR3 reads CASSTSRNTIYF. The CDR3 DNA reads as TGTGCCAGCAGTACCAGCCGAAACACCATATATTTT. The V and J genes are TRBV25-1 and TRBJ1-3; D is uncertain. V lost 5 bases to trimming and J lost 5 bases, with 7 bases between them. The CDR3 length is 12 residues. Looked up from germline, CDR1 is MGHDK and CDR2 is SYGVNS.

This chain links TRBV6-5 with TRBJ1-3, with D unclear. Trimming removed 4 bases from V and 2 bases from J, with 12 bases in between. Germline V gene data show CDR1 as MNHEY and CDR2 as SVGAGI. This CDR3 is built from 15 residues. The CDR3 region is CASSSNGEAGNTIYF. The CDR3 bases are TGTGCCAGCAGTTCAAACGGGGAAGCTGGAAACACCATATATTTT.